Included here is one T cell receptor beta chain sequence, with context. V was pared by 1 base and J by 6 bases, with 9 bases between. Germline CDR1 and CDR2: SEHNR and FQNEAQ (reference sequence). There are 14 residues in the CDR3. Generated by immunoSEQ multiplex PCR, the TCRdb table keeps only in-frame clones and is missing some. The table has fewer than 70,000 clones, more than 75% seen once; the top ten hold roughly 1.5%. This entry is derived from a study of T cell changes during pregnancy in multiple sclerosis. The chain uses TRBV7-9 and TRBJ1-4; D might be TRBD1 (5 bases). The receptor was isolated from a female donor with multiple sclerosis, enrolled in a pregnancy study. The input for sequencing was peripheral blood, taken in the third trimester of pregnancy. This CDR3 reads CASSLGWGDEKLFF. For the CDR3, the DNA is TGTGCCAGCAGCTTAGGGTGGGGCGATGAAAAACTGTTTTTT.